These 18 T cell receptor beta chains were sequenced from one sample in a study of blood T cell repertoires in COVID-19. Generated by immunoSEQ multiplex PCR, the TCRdb table keeps only in-frame clones and is missing some. The sample holds 65,000 or so clones; roughly 87% are singletons and the top ten take over 9%. Sequencing was carried out using peripheral blood. The receptors were gathered from a human donor with acute or convalescent COVID-19. The donor label of this sample is uncertain.

CDR3 protein: CASSLGWSTANEQFF. The CDR3, as DNA: TGTGCCAGCAGCTTAGGCTGGTCGACAGCCAATGAGCAGTTCTTC. V is TRBV11-2 and J is TRBJ2-1; D may be TRBD1 (5 bases). Germline V CDR1 and CDR2: SGHAT, FQNNGV. V was cut by 1 base and J by 6 bases, with 13 bases left in between. The CDR3 runs to 15 residues. Using reference TRBV11-2 and TRBJ2-1 for the parts outside the CDR3, the full variable domain is EAGVAQSPRYKIIEKRQSVAFWCNPISGHATLYWYQQILGQGPKLLIQFQNNGVVDDSQLPKDRFSAERLKGVDSTLKIQPAKLEDSAVYLCASSLGWSTANEQFFGPGTRLTVL.

The gene calls are TRBV19 and TRBJ2-7; 8 nucleotides line up with TRBD2. The germline gives CDR1 LNHDA, CDR2 SQIVND (reference sequence). Trimming at V came to 1 base and at J to 5 bases, leaving 16 bases not matched to a gene. This CDR3 region has 18 residues. DNA of the CDR3: TGTGCCAGTAGTATAGCATCCGGGACGGGAGGGCGCTTCAACGAGCAGTACTTC. Amino acid sequence: CASSIASGTGGRFNEQYF.

The CDR3 coding sequence is TGTGCCAGCAGTGCCCCCCGACTAGCGAAGGGCAATGAGCAGTTCTTC. Amino acid sequence: CASSAPRLAKGNEQFF. V is TRBV28 and J is TRBJ2-1; 8 bases align to TRBD2. J lost 6 bases, V lost 5 bases, and 12 bases had no gene match. The CDR3 extends over 16 amino acids. Germline CDR1 reads MDHEN; CDR2 reads SYDVKM.

This sequence joins TRBV7-6 and TRBJ2-1; 10 nucleotides line up with TRBD1. The CDR3 totals 18 residues. CDR1 and CDR2 (germline): SGHVS, FNYEAQ. The V gene end was trimmed by 4 bases and the J gene end by 1 base; junction bases not matched to a gene: 10. The CDR3 sequence: CASSSATRQGASYNEQFF. CDR3 nucleotide sequence: TGTGCCAGCAGCTCGGCAACACGACAGGGGGCTTCCTACAATGAGCAGTTCTTC.

The chain combines TRBV5-1 with TRBJ1-1; 7 bases line up with TRBD1. The CDR3 covers 16 residues. Trimming cost V 2 bases and J 5 bases; bases outside gene matches: 12. From germline, CDR1 is SGHRS and CDR2 YFSETQ. CDR3 DNA: TGCGCCAGCAGCTTAACTTCAATAGGGGGCTCTACTGAAGCTTTCTTT. Translating gives CASSLTSIGGSTEAFF.

The table lists this clone with a count of one. The chain joins TRBV5-6 to TRBJ2-7, with D maybe TRBD2 (5 bases). Germline V gene data show CDR1 as SGHDT and CDR2 as YYEEEE. There are 13 residues in the CDR3. Trimming took off 0 bases at V and 5 bases at J, with 9 bases between the two ends. This chain's CDR3 is CASSLAGVNEQYV. In DNA form, the CDR3 reads TGTGCCAGCAGCTTGGCCGGGGTAAACGAGCAGTACGTC.

The gene calls are TRBV7-3 and TRBJ2-6; tentative D call: TRBD1 (6 bases). In germline, CDR1 is SGHTA, CDR2 FQGTGA. The V end lost 5 bases, the J end lost 0 bases, and 14 bases lay between the germline ends. The CDR3 consists of 17 residues. CDR3 sequence reads: CASSPFGGLSGANVLTF. In nucleotides, the CDR3 is TGTGCCAGCAGCCCCTTTGGGGGCCTCTCTGGGGCCAACGTCCTGACTTTC.

The table lists this clone with a few counts. As DNA, the CDR3 is TGTGCCAGCAGCCAAGAGGGGCTAGCGGATAACTACGAGCAGTACTTC. The encoded protein is CASSQEGLADNYEQYF. The chain couples TRBV4-2 to TRBJ2-7, with TRBD2 identical over 7 bases. V shed 0 bases, J shed 3 bases, and the junction held 8 bases outside the gene matches. The germline gives CDR1 LGHNA, CDR2 YNFKEQ. The CDR3 covers 16 residues.

This chain links TRBV28 with TRBJ1-2; a weak D match, TRBD1 (5 bases). V dropped 3 bases and J dropped 4 bases, with 9 bases sitting between them. Germline V gives CDR1 MDHEN, CDR2 SYDVKM. This CDR3 comprises 13 residues. CDR3 DNA: TGTGCCAGCAGTTTTAGGGGTGGCTATGGCTACACCTTC. Translation: CASSFRGGYGYTF.

This rearrangement joins TRBV10-3 to TRBJ1-5; 9 positions match TRBD1. Per germline, CDR1 ENHRY and CDR2 SYGVKD. The V gene end was trimmed by 6 bases and the J gene end by 7 bases; junction bases not matched to a gene: 7. The CDR3 length is 14 residues. The CDR3 protein is CAIRGGQGSQPQHF. The CDR3 DNA reads as TGTGCCATCAGGGGGGGACAGGGCTCCCAGCCCCAGCATTTT.

The V and J genes are TRBV7-8 and TRBJ2-7; 12 bases match TRBD2. The length of the CDR3 is 16 residues. Trimming cost V 3 bases and J 3 bases; bases outside gene matches: 6. Per germline, CDR1 SGHVS and CDR2 FQNEAQ. The CDR3 DNA is TGTGCCAGCAGCTTTACGACTAGCGGGAGAAGCTACGAGCAGTACTTC. It yields the protein CASSFTTSGRSYEQYF.

Only one count was recorded for this clone. This chain links TRBV28 with TRBJ2-3; 12 bases are shared with TRBD2. The trim removed 10 bases at V and 5 bases at J, leaving 10 bases unmatched. This CDR3 contains 15 residues. Germline V CDR1 and CDR2: MDHEN, SYDVKM. This CDR3 reads CATSSGGARQDTQYF. The DNA for the CDR3 is TGTGCCACCTCTAGCGGGGGGGCGAGACAAGATACGCAGTATTTT. Complete variable domain (other parts from reference TRBV28 and TRBJ2-3): DVKVTQSSRYLVKRTGEKVFLECVQDMDHENMFWYRQDPGLGLRLIYFSYDVKMKEKGDIPEGYSVSREKKERFSLILESASTNQTSMYLCATSSGGARQDTQYFGPGTRLTVL.

The chain has TRBV4-1 and TRBJ1-1, with 7 bases aligning to TRBD1. V lost 0 bases and J lost 0; bases outside the gene matches: 16. The CDR3 runs to 20 residues. Germline CDR1 and CDR2: MGHRA and YSYEKL. As DNA, the CDR3 is TGCGCCAGCAGCCAAGATTTGGCCCTAGTGGGACAGATAATGAACACTGAAGCTTTCTTT. As protein: CASSQDLALVGQIMNTEAFF.

J is TRBJ2-1 and V is TRBV30; TRBD1 matches at 7 bases. Germline CDR1 is GTSNPN and CDR2 is SVGIG (reference sequence). This CDR3 region has 14 residues. The V gene end was trimmed by 3 bases and the J gene end by 7 bases; junction bases not matched to a gene: 9. The CDR3: CAWSQTGIANEQFF. CDR3 coding DNA: TGTGCCTGGAGCCAGACAGGGATTGCGAATGAGCAGTTCTTC. Combining the CDR3 with reference TRBV30 and TRBJ2-1 gives the whole variable domain SQTIHQWPATLVQPVGSPLSLECTVEGTSNPNLYWYRQAAGRGLQLLFYSVGIGQISSEVPQNLSASRPQDRQFILSSKKLLLSDSGFYLCAWSQTGIANEQFFGPGTRLTVL.

CDR3 in DNA: TGTGCCAGCTCACGTACTTCCTACAATGAGCAGTTCTTC. This sequence encodes CASSRTSYNEQFF. This chain uses TRBV18 with TRBJ2-1; D is unclear. The CDR3 loop spans 13 amino acids. In germline, CDR1 is KGHSH, CDR2 LQKENI. Trimming took off 4 bases at V and 1 base at J, with 5 bases between the two ends.

This sequence joins TRBV10-2 and TRBJ2-5; 8 nucleotides agree with TRBD2. CDR1 and CDR2 (germline): WSHSY, SAAADI. The CDR3 length is 15 residues. Unmatched junction bases numbered 7, after V lost 3 bases and J lost 4 bases. The CDR3 loop reads CASSDRRGGPETQYF. CDR3 sequence (DNA): TGCGCCAGCAGTGACCGCCGGGGGGGCCCAGAGACCCAGTACTTC.

This rearrangement joins TRBV6-2 or TRBV6-3 to TRBJ1-1; D not certain. The CDR3 is 13 residues long. The germline CDR1 and CDR2 sequences are MNHEY and SVGEGT. Trimming cost V 2 bases and J 3 bases, with 7 bases left between them. The CDR3 spells CASSYLIDTEAFF. DNA of the CDR3: TGTGCCAGCAGTTACCTCATAGACACTGAAGCTTTCTTT.

V gene TRBV5-1 combines with J gene TRBJ2-5; possible D gene TRBD2, 7 bases. Germline V CDR1 and CDR2: SGHRS, YFSETQ. V lost 7 bases to trimming and J lost 2 bases, with 18 bases between them. The CDR3 totals 15 residues. CDR3 residues: CASWPRAGAQETQYF. CDR3 nucleotide sequence: TGCGCCAGCTGGCCCCGCGCGGGGGCTCAAGAGACCCAGTACTTC.